A single sample is the source of the 18 T cell receptor beta chains below, sequenced in a study of OX40 agonist ivuxolimab in advanced cancers. The repertoire was sequenced with immunoSEQ multiplex PCR; TCRdb's copy has only in-frame clones and lacks some. The sample holds approximately 97,000 clones, roughly nine tenths seen once. The material was CD4+ or CD8+ T cells sorted from blood, obtained in a trial of the OX40 agonist ivuxolimab. These receptors all come from an adult with an advanced solid tumor such as melanoma, head and neck, liver or kidney cancer.

The chain joins TRBV5-1 to TRBJ2-1, with 7 bases matching TRBD1. This CDR3 is built from 16 residues. CDR1 is SGHRS, CDR2 YFSETQ, per germline. Losses at the gene ends were 0 bases for V and 7 bases for J; bases not matched to a gene: 10. The CDR3 loop is CASSLVDRDSRNEQFF. CDR3 sequence (DNA): TGCGCCAGCAGCTTGGTTGACAGGGATAGTCGGAATGAGCAGTTCTTC.

The chain recombines TRBV5-4 with TRBJ2-7; D possibly corresponds to TRBD2 (6 bases). CDR1 is SGHNT and CDR2 is YYREEE in the germline V gene (reference sequence). V was clipped by 0 bases and J by 5 bases, with 12 bases between them. The CDR3 has 14 amino acids. The DNA of the CDR3 is TGTGCCAGCAGCTTGGGTGGGGGGAATAACGAGCAGTACTTC. Its protein is CASSLGGGNNEQYF.

The J gene is TRBJ2-1, the V gene TRBV30; possible D gene TRBD2, 6 bases. V lost 2 bases and J 1 base, leaving 12 bases between the germline ends. The CDR3 spans 15 residues. CDR1 and CDR2 (germline): GTSNPN, SVGIG (reference sequence). CDR3 nucleotide sequence: TGTGCCTGGAGTCGGGACTCCACTTCCTACAATGAGCAGTTCTTC. Its translation is CAWSRDSTSYNEQFF. Complete variable domain (other parts from reference TRBV30 and TRBJ2-1): SQTIHQWPATLVQPVGSPLSLECTVEGTSNPNLYWYRQAAGRGLQLLFYSVGIGQISSEVPQNLSASRPQDRQFILSSKKLLLSDSGFYLCAWSRDSTSYNEQFFGPGTRLTVL.

V is TRBV19 and J is TRBJ1-3; D remains ambiguous. Trimming took off 7 bases at V and 4 bases at J, with 20 bases between the two ends. Germline CDR1 LNHDA, CDR2 SQIVND (reference sequence). There are 16 residues in the CDR3. The CDR3 is CASTSKAVEYGNTIYF. In nucleotides, the CDR3 is TGTGCCAGTACCTCAAAGGCCGTGGAGTACGGAAACACCATATATTTT.

V and J are TRBV29-1 and TRBJ2-5; 10 bases line up with TRBD2. Trimming at V came to 4 bases and at J to 11 bases, leaving 13 bases not matched to a gene. This CDR3 spans 14 amino acids. Germline V gene data show CDR1 as SQVTM and CDR2 as ANQGSEA. The CDR3 region is CSVGFLAGAGEQYF. For the CDR3, the DNA is TGCAGCGTTGGGTTCCTAGCGGGAGCAGGGGAGCAGTACTTC.

In this sample, this clone turned up a few times. The CDR3 loop is CASSEQAGYEQYF. CDR3 DNA: TGTGCCAGCAGTGAACAAGCGGGCTACGAGCAGTACTTC. This sequence joins TRBV2 and TRBJ2-7; possible D gene TRBD2, 6 bases. Per the germline V gene, CDR1 is SNHLY and CDR2 is FYNNEI. Between the trimmed V and J ends, which lost 2 bases and 3 bases, there was a span of 8 bases. The CDR3 totals 13 residues.

The chain employs TRBV18 and TRBJ2-5; no definite D call. V lost 0 bases, J lost 5 bases, and 10 bases lay in between. The germline gives CDR1 KGHSH, CDR2 LQKENI. The CDR3 consists of 14 residues. The CDR3 sequence: CASSPPSLSETQYF. CDR3 nucleotide sequence: TGTGCCAGCTCACCACCTAGCTTGAGTGAGACCCAGTACTTC.

The rearrangement joins TRBV5-1 to TRBJ1-3; D is undetermined. CDR1 is SGHRS and CDR2 is YFSETQ in the germline V gene. With 2 bases removed from V and 6 bases from J, the gap between germline ends came to 12 bases. The CDR3 has 14 amino acids. The CDR3, as DNA: TGCGCCAGCAGCTTAGATACAACGCTAAACACCATATATTTT. Translating gives CASSLDTTLNTIYF.

The gene calls are TRBV18 and TRBJ2-5; tentative D call: TRBD1 (5 bases). CDR3 length equals 13 residues. Germline CDR1 reads KGHSH; CDR2 reads LQKENI. V shed 3 bases and J shed 5 bases, with 10 bases lying between them. The CDR3 spells CASSPTGRETQYF. The CDR3 region has the DNA TGTGCCAGCTCACCTACAGGACGGGAGACCCAGTACTTC. Full variable domain (missing parts from reference TRBV18 and TRBJ2-5): NAGVMQNPRHLVRRRGQEARLRCSPMKGHSHVYWYRQLPEEGLKFMVYLQKENIIDESGMPKERFSAEFPKEGPSILRIQQVVRGDSAAYFCASSPTGRETQYFGPGTRLLVL.

The rearrangement uses TRBV11-3 and TRBJ2-1; 7 positions agree with TRBD2. Germline CDR1 SGHNT, CDR2 YENEEA. With V trimmed by 8 bases and J by 2 bases, 0 bases remained unmatched. This CDR3 spans 12 amino acids. The CDR3 protein is CASGGAYNEQFF. The DNA for the CDR3 is TGTGCCAGCGGGGGGGCCTACAATGAGCAGTTCTTC. Together with reference TRBV11-3 and TRBJ2-1, the CDR3 gives the full variable domain: EAGVVQSPRYKIIEKKQPVAFWCNPISGHNTLYWYLQNLGQGPELLIRYENEEAVDDSQLPKDRFSAERLKGVDSTLKIQPAELGDSAVYLCASGGAYNEQFFGPGTRLTVL.

The chain couples TRBV30 to TRBJ1-1; perhaps TRBD1 as D (6 bases). This CDR3 region has 13 residues. CDR1 and CDR2 from the germline V gene are GTSNPN and SVGIG (reference sequence). V dropped 3 bases and J dropped 1 base, with 9 bases sitting between them. The CDR3 protein is CAWRLQGNTEAFF. For the CDR3, the DNA is TGTGCCTGGAGATTACAGGGGAACACTGAAGCTTTCTTT.

This chain links TRBV9 with TRBJ2-7; 14 nucleotides line up with TRBD2. V lost 4 bases and J lost 8; bases outside the gene matches: 8. In germline, CDR1 is SGDLS, CDR2 YYNGEE. This CDR3 region has 15 residues. The CDR3 protein is CASSSGTSGSDKQYF. The CDR3 nucleotides are TGTGCCAGCAGCTCCGGGACTAGCGGGAGCGATAAGCAGTACTTC. The whole variable domain, filled in from reference TRBV9 and TRBJ2-7, reads DSGVTQTPKHLITATGQRVTLRCSPRSGDLSVYWYQQSLDQGLQFLIQYYNGEERAKGNILERFSAQQFPDLHSELNLSSLELGDSALYFCASSSGTSGSDKQYFGPGTRLTVT.

The rearrangement joins TRBV2 to TRBJ2-1; D gene ambiguous. V was pared by 6 bases and J by 7 bases, with 13 bases between. This CDR3 is 13 amino acids long. Germline CDR1 and CDR2: SNHLY and FYNNEI. CDR3: CASRATGPNEQFF. For the CDR3, the DNA is TGTGCCAGCAGGGCAACCGGACCAAATGAGCAGTTCTTC.

The rearrangement uses TRBV5-4 and TRBJ1-2; D is ambiguous. This CDR3 contains 15 residues. Germline CDR1 SGHNT, CDR2 YYREEE (reference sequence). Trimming took 4 bases from V and 4 from J, leaving 17 bases between them. The chain's CDR3 is CASSAGRGGSYGYTF. The CDR3 nucleotides are TGTGCCAGCAGCGCCGGGCGGGGAGGTAGCTATGGCTACACCTTC.

The chain is built from TRBV19 and TRBJ1-1; no firm D call. The CDR3 contains 14 residues. Germline-derived CDR1 and CDR2 are LNHDA and SQIVND (reference sequence). V lost 6 bases and J 1 base, leaving 12 bases between the germline ends. CDR3: CASREGYRNTEAFF. The CDR3 DNA follows: TGTGCCAGTAGGGAGGGTTATCGGAACACTGAAGCTTTCTTT.

The chain joins TRBV25-1 to TRBJ1-6; D may be TRBD1 (5 bases). Germline CDR1 is MGHDK and CDR2 is SYGVNS. CDR3 length: 15 amino acids. V gave up 6 bases and J gave up 6 bases, with 15 bases separating them. DNA for the CDR3: TGTGCCAGCAGCCCTCCCGGGACGGGTAATTCACCCCTCCACTTT. Its protein product is CASSPPGTGNSPLHF.

The rearrangement uses TRBV6-5 and TRBJ1-1; no clear D gene. Trimming shortened V by 2 bases and J by 4 bases, and 17 bases separated the two germline ends. The V gene's germline CDR1 is MNHEY and CDR2 SVGAGI. This CDR3 has 16 residues. In DNA, the CDR3 is TGTGCCAGCAGTTACGAATGGCGGGCTTTGGGCACTGAAGCTTTCTTT. It yields the protein CASSYEWRALGTEAFF.

The chain uses TRBV4-2 and TRBJ2-7; possibly TRBD2 for D (6 bases). Trimming stripped 4 bases from V and 9 bases from J, with 16 bases between. This CDR3 has 13 residues. Germline V gene lookup returns CDR1 LGHNA and CDR2 YNFKEQ. CDR3 loop: CASSPGLFLAQYF. CDR3 in DNA: TGTGCCAGCAGCCCGGGACTGTTCTTAGCGCAGTACTTC.